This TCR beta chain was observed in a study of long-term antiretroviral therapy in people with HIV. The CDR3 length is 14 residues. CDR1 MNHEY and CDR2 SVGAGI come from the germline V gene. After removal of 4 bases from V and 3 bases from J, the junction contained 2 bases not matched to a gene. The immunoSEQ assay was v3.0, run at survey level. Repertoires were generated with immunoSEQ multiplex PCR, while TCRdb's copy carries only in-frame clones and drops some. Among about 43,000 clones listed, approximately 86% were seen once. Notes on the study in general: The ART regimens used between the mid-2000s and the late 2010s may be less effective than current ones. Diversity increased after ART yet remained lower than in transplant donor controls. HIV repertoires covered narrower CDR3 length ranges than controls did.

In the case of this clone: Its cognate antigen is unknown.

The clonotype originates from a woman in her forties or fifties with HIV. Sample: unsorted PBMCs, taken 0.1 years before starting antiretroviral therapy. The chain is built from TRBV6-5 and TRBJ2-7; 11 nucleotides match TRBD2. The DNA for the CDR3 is TGTGCCAGCAGTTTGACTAGCGGGGACTACGAGCAGTACTTC. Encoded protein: CASSLTSGDYEQYF.